Below are 9 T cell receptor beta chains sequenced from a single sample in a study of blood T cell repertoires in COVID-19. Some clones are missing from TCRdb's copy, which holds only in-frame ones; the method was immunoSEQ multiplex PCR. This sample has about 59,000 clones; around 70% occur once, and the top ten carry about 15%. The material sequenced was peripheral blood. Receptors originate from a woman between 65 and 79 years old with acute or convalescent COVID-19.

The chain joins TRBV9 to TRBJ2-5; no clear D gene. The CDR3 runs 14 residues. Germline CDR1 and CDR2: SGDLS and YYNGEE. V shed 2 bases and J shed 4 bases, with 12 bases lying between them. This CDR3 is CASSVLPSRETQYF. The CDR3 DNA is TGTGCCAGCAGCGTCTTGCCCTCCAGAGAGACCCAGTACTTC.

The chain has TRBV15 and TRBJ2-7; 10 positions agree with TRBD1. There are 15 residues in the CDR3. Germline CDR1 is LNHNV and CDR2 is YYDKDF (reference sequence). J was trimmed by 2 bases and V by 8 bases; bases with no gene match: 9. The CDR3 reads CATETGTGEPYEQYV. CDR3 coding DNA: TGTGCCACCGAAACCGGGACAGGGGAACCCTACGAGCAGTACGTC.

The V and J genes are TRBV9 and TRBJ2-6, with D tentatively TRBD1 (8 bases). Trimming removed 4 bases from V and 1 base from J, with 15 bases in between. This CDR3 is built from 17 residues. Looked up from germline, CDR1 is SGDLS and CDR2 is YYNGEE. The CDR3 bases are TGTGCCAGCAGCTTCGGACAGGGAGGGTCTGGGGCCAACGTCCTGACTTTC. As protein: CASSFGQGGSGANVLTF.

V and J are TRBV19 and TRBJ2-1, with D possibly being TRBD2 (5 bases). The length of the CDR3 is 17 residues. In germline, CDR1 is LNHDA, CDR2 SQIVND (reference sequence). The V gene lost 4 bases and the J gene lost 0 bases, with 16 bases spanning the gap. The CDR3 DNA reads as TGTGCCAGTAGTACCCTTGACTATCGCGCCTCCTACAATGAGCAGTTCTTC. Translation gives CASSTLDYRASYNEQFF.

The chain employs TRBV18 and TRBJ1-4; tentative D call: TRBD1 (5 bases). From germline, CDR1 is KGHSH and CDR2 LQKENI. CDR3 length: 15 residues. The germline V and J ends were trimmed by 3 bases and 7 bases, with 15 bases remaining between them. In DNA form, the CDR3 reads TGTGCCAGCTCACCCGGCCAGGGACTGGGTGAAAAACTGTTTTTT. Residues: CASSPGQGLGEKLFF.

V usage is TRBV6-5 and J usage is TRBJ2-5, with a weak D call TRBD2 (6 bases). The germline CDR1 and CDR2 sequences are MNHEY and SVGAGI. Trimming left V 6 bases short and J 6 bases short, with 17 bases between. This CDR3 contains 14 residues. The CDR3 sequence: CASRSRDFGKTQYF. Written as DNA, the CDR3 is TGTGCCAGCAGGTCTAGGGACTTCGGGAAGACCCAGTACTTC.

This clone was observed once. This sequence joins TRBV6-5 and TRBJ2-1, with 11 bases identical to TRBD1. The CDR3 runs 15 residues. CDR1 is MNHEY and CDR2 is SVGAGI in the germline V gene. V lost 7 bases to trimming and J lost 5 bases; unmatched junction nucleotides: 7. The CDR3 protein is CASIKGQGANNEQFF. CDR3 DNA sequence: TGTGCCAGCATCAAAGGACAGGGGGCTAACAATGAGCAGTTCTTC.

This clone was seen a handful of times. V usage is TRBV5-1 and J usage is TRBJ2-5; 7 nucleotides match TRBD1. The CDR3 is 12 amino acids. The germline V gene encodes CDR1 SGHRS and CDR2 YFSETQ. J was trimmed by 3 bases and V by 9 bases; bases with no gene match: 5. The CDR3 DNA sequence: TGCGCCAACCTTCAGGGGGAAGAGACCCAGTACTTC. Translated, it gives CANLQGEETQYF.

The chain uses TRBV25-1 and TRBJ1-6; 11 nucleotides align to TRBD1. The germline CDR1 and CDR2 sequences are MGHDK and SYGVNS. Losses at the gene ends were 4 bases for V and 10 bases for J; bases not matched to a gene: 3. The CDR3 is 14 amino acids. The CDR3 loop is CASSGGTGGSPLHF. The CDR3 DNA reads TGTGCCAGCAGTGGGGGGACAGGGGGGTCACCCCTCCACTTT.